The rows below give T cell receptor beta chains drawn from one sample of a study of early T cells in non-severe SARS-CoV-2 infection. TCRdb redid the calling of the 5' RACE reads with MiXCR, one entry per CDR3 protein. The profile shows about 110,000 distinct CDR3 sequences, over 10% of them singletons. Sequencing used whole blood, obtained at baseline. The receptors shown here come from an adult who was a healthcare worker with PCR-confirmed SARS-CoV-2 infection or an uninfected control (not recorded which). Each CDR3 is given with its conserved first and last residue. The D gene is left open where the match is weak. Size tells how often a clone was seen (once, few, many) or the class of an expanded clone, and some rows leave it out.

J: TRBJ1-2; length: 12; size: few; D: TRBD1; V: TRBV5-5; CDR3: CATRTGNYGYTF; DNA: TGTGCCACCCGGACAGGGAACTATGGCTACACCTTC
J: TRBJ2-1; length: 16; size: few; D: NA; V: TRBV6-5; CDR3: CASKIRTESSYNEQFF; DNA: TGTGCCAGCAAGATCCGGACGGAGAGCTCCTACAATGAGCAGTTCTTC
J: TRBJ1-2; length: 15; size: few; D: TRBD1; V: TRBV27; CDR3: CASSLLRTGSYGYTF; DNA: TGTGCCAGCAGTTTACTTCGGACAGGCTCCTATGGCTACACCTTC
J: TRBJ1-1; length: 11; size: NA; D: NA; V: TRBV12-3/TRBV12-4; CDR3: CASQEGTEAFF; DNA: TGTGCCAGCCAGGAGGGCACTGAAGCTTTCTTT
J: TRBJ2-7; length: 14; size: few; D: NA; V: TRBV5-1; CDR3: CASSLAASTYEQYF; DNA: TGCGCCAGCAGCTTGGCTGCCAGCACCTACGAGCAGTACTTC
J: TRBJ1-1; length: 11; size: NA; D: TRBD1; V: TRBV3-1; CDR3: CASSRRDRAFF; DNA: TGTGCCAGCAGCCGCCGGGACAGAGCTTTCTTT
J: TRBJ1-2; length: 12; size: few; D: NA; V: TRBV9; CDR3: CASSRQYYGYTF; DNA: TGTGCCAGCAGCCGACAATACTATGGCTACACCTTC
J: TRBJ1-1; length: 12; size: NA; D: TRBD1; V: TRBV20-1; CDR3: CSAPDRGSEAFF; DNA: TGCAGTGCCCCTGACAGGGGTAGTGAAGCTTTCTTT
J: TRBJ2-2; length: 15; size: NA; D: TRBD2; V: TRBV11-2; CDR3: CASSLGGGLTGELFF; DNA: TGTGCCAGCAGCTTAGGCGGGGGTTTGACCGGGGAGCTGTTTTTT
J: TRBJ1-1; length: 15; size: NA; D: NA; V: TRBV5-5; CDR3: CASSLGGRSNTEAFF; DNA: TGTGCCAGCAGCTTGGGGGGACGGTCGAACACTGAAGCTTTCTTT
J: TRBJ2-7; length: 15; size: few; D: NA; V: TRBV7-2; CDR3: CASSLSGGAYYEQYF; DNA: TGTGCCAGCAGCTTATCCGGCGGGGCGTACTACGAGCAGTACTTC
J: TRBJ1-2; length: 12; size: NA; D: TRBD1; V: TRBV11-2; CDR3: CASSRRTGGYTF; DNA: TGTGCCAGCAGCCGCAGGACAGGCGGCTACACCTTC
J: TRBJ2-1; length: 16; size: NA; D: TRBD2; V: TRBV12-3/TRBV12-4; CDR3: CASSPSSGRAYNEQFF; DNA: TGTGCCAGCAGTCCCTCTAGCGGGAGGGCGTACAATGAGCAGTTCTTC
J: TRBJ2-1; length: 15; size: NA; D: NA; V: TRBV7-7; CDR3: CASSLGQGRRDEQFF; DNA: TGTGCTAGCAGCTTAGGTCAGGGGCGTAGGGATGAGCAGTTCTTC
J: TRBJ1-2; length: 14; size: few; D: NA; V: TRBV5-1; CDR3: CASTPTAGDYGYTF; DNA: TGCGCCAGCACCCCGACGGCAGGGGACTATGGCTACACCTTC
J: TRBJ2-1; length: 15; size: few; D: NA; V: TRBV9; CDR3: CASSVAADSYNEQFF; DNA: TGTGCCAGCAGCGTAGCCGCCGACTCCTACAATGAGCAGTTCTTC
J: TRBJ1-5; length: 17; size: few; D: NA; V: TRBV12-3/TRBV12-4; CDR3: CASSHMTGRSLNQPQHF; DNA: TGTGCCAGCAGCCACATGACGGGCAGAAGCTTAAATCAGCCCCAGCATTTT
J: TRBJ2-3; length: 17; size: few; D: TRBD1; V: TRBV29-1; CDR3: CSVLPFTGGVRTDTQYF; DNA: TGCAGCGTGCTCCCCTTCACAGGGGGCGTGAGGACAGATACGCAGTATTTT
J: TRBJ2-7; length: 15; size: many; D: NA; V: TRBV5-4; CDR3: CASSLDRSSSYEQYF; DNA: TGTGCCAGCAGCTTGGACAGGAGCAGCTCCTACGAGCAGTACTTC
J: TRBJ2-1; length: 15; size: few; D: TRBD2; V: TRBV19; CDR3: CASSILAGGNNEQFF; DNA: TGTGCCAGTAGTATCCTAGCGGGGGGGAACAATGAGCAGTTCTTC
J: TRBJ2-1; length: 15; size: NA; D: TRBD2; V: TRBV3-1; CDR3: CASSQVSGGNNEQFF; DNA: TGTGCCAGCAGCCAAGTAAGCGGGGGTAACAATGAGCAGTTCTTC
J: TRBJ1-1; length: 14; size: NA; D: NA; V: TRBV5-1; CDR3: CASSSDMSTAEAFF; DNA: TGCGCCAGCAGCTCGGACATGTCGACGGCTGAAGCTTTCTTT
J: TRBJ2-7; length: 14; size: few; D: NA; V: TRBV5-1; CDR3: CASSPRTQSYEQYF; DNA: TGCGCCAGCAGCCCCAGGACTCAGTCCTACGAGCAGTACTTC
J: TRBJ2-3; length: 12; size: few; D: NA; V: TRBV20-1; CDR3: CSAKVGFGTQYF; DNA: TGCAGTGCCAAGGTGGGCTTTGGGACGCAGTATTTT
J: TRBJ1-4; length: 15; size: many; D: NA; V: TRBV5-1; CDR3: CASSLAGTGLEKLFF; DNA: TGCGCCAGCAGCTTGGCGGGGACCGGACTAGAAAAACTGTTTTTT
J: TRBJ2-7; length: 15; size: many; D: NA; V: TRBV12-3/TRBV12-4; CDR3: CASSLGLAEYYEQYF; DNA: TGTGCCAGCAGTTTAGGATTAGCGGAGTACTACGAGCAGTACTTC
J: TRBJ1-3; length: 18; size: few; D: NA; V: TRBV5-1; CDR3: CASSLASGQTHSENTIYF; DNA: TGCGCCAGCAGCTTGGCTAGTGGACAGACCCACTCTGAAAACACCATATATTTT
J: TRBJ2-7; length: 14; size: NA; D: NA; V: TRBV2; CDR3: CASTPRETIKRQYF; DNA: TGTGCCAGCACCCCTAGAGAGACTATAAAAAGACAGTACTTC
J: TRBJ2-1; length: 16; size: few; D: NA; V: TRBV4-2; CDR3: CASSQDRGETYNEQFF; DNA: TGTGCCAGCAGCCAAGACCGGGGAGAAACCTACAATGAGCAGTTCTTC
J: TRBJ2-7; length: 15; size: NA; D: TRBD1; V: TRBV6-6; CDR3: CASRTGQGALYEQYF; DNA: TGTGCCAGCAGGACGGGACAGGGAGCACTTTACGAGCAGTACTTC
J: TRBJ2-7; length: 13; size: NA; D: TRBD2; V: TRBV29-1; CDR3: CSVLRSGSHEQYF; DNA: TGCAGCGTTCTCAGGAGCGGGAGCCACGAGCAGTACTTC
J: TRBJ2-5; length: 14; size: few; D: NA; V: TRBV27; CDR3: CASSLSPSEKTQYF; DNA: TGTGCCAGCAGTTTATCGCCTTCCGAGAAGACCCAGTACTTC
J: TRBJ2-7; length: 16; size: many; D: NA; V: TRBV4-1; CDR3: CASSQDVQFSLYEQYF; DNA: TGCGCCAGCAGCCAAGATGTCCAGTTTAGTCTCTACGAGCAGTACTTC
J: TRBJ2-2; length: 17; size: NA; D: TRBD2; V: TRBV7-8; CDR3: CASSAIGTSRATGELFF; DNA: TGTGCCAGCAGCGCCATCGGGACTAGCCGGGCCACCGGGGAGCTGTTTTTT
J: TRBJ2-3; length: 15; size: many; D: TRBD2; V: TRBV6-4; CDR3: CASSPLAGGTDTQYF; DNA: TGTGCCAGCAGCCCCCTAGCGGGGGGCACAGATACGCAGTATTTT
J: TRBJ1-6; length: 15; size: few; D: NA; V: TRBV2; CDR3: CASSDSGYNNSPLHF; DNA: TGTGCCAGCAGTGATTCAGGGTACAATAATTCACCCCTCCACTTT
J: TRBJ2-1; length: 16; size: NA; D: TRBD2; V: TRBV6-2/TRBV6-3; CDR3: CASSGGRVSSYNEQFF; DNA: TGTGCCAGCAGTGGGGGGAGGGTAAGCTCCTACAATGAGCAGTTCTTC
J: TRBJ1-1; length: 14; size: few; D: NA; V: TRBV20-1; CDR3: CSARDNQGRTEAFF; DNA: TGCAGTGCTAGAGATAACCAGGGTAGGACTGAAGCTTTCTTT
J: TRBJ2-7; length: 14; size: few; D: NA; V: TRBV7-9; CDR3: CASSRGRSNYEQYF; DNA: TGTGCCAGCAGCCGAGGACGGTCCAACTACGAGCAGTACTTC
J: TRBJ2-7; length: 13; size: many; D: TRBD2; V: TRBV20-1; CDR3: CSARSGSSYEQYF; DNA: TGCAGTGCTAGAAGCGGGAGCTCCTACGAGCAGTACTTC
J: TRBJ2-7; length: 16; size: few; D: NA; V: TRBV12-3/TRBV12-4; CDR3: CASSLRSGQSSYEQYF; DNA: TGTGCCAGCAGTTTAAGGTCTGGACAGAGCTCCTACGAGCAGTACTTC
J: TRBJ1-1; length: 16; size: few; D: NA; V: TRBV7-3; CDR3: CASSPSGVRANTEAFF; DNA: TGTGCCAGCAGCCCTTCGGGGGTCAGGGCGAACACTGAAGCTTTCTTT
J: TRBJ2-3; length: 16; size: NA; D: TRBD2; V: TRBV27; CDR3: CASSLEAGGYTDTQYF; DNA: TGTGCCAGCAGTTTGGAAGCGGGGGGCTACACAGATACGCAGTATTTT
J: TRBJ2-1; length: 13; size: NA; D: NA; V: TRBV7-3; CDR3: CASSLGIDNEQFF; DNA: TGTGCCAGCAGCTTAGGCATCGACAATGAGCAGTTCTTC
J: TRBJ2-3; length: 12; size: NA; D: NA; V: TRBV28; CDR3: CASSRVADTQYF; DNA: TGTGCCAGCAGCCGGGTAGCAGATACGCAGTATTTT
J: TRBJ2-7; length: 14; size: many; D: NA; V: TRBV11-2; CDR3: CASSFTAGLYEQYF; DNA: TGTGCCAGCAGCTTTACGGCGGGATTGTACGAGCAGTACTTC
J: TRBJ2-7; length: 18; size: few; D: TRBD2; V: TRBV20-1; CDR3: CSAPRRGTSAEYTYEQYF; DNA: TGCAGTGCCCCCAGAAGGGGGACTAGCGCAGAATATACCTACGAGCAGTACTTC
J: TRBJ2-1; length: 16; size: many; D: TRBD2; V: TRBV12-5; CDR3: CASGLLLAGEHNEQFF; DNA: TGTGCTAGTGGTTTACTCCTAGCGGGGGAACACAATGAGCAGTTCTTC
J: TRBJ1-2; length: 12; size: few; D: NA; V: TRBV6-1; CDR3: CASSVSNYGYTF; DNA: TGTGCCAGCAGTGTATCTAACTATGGCTACACCTTC
J: TRBJ1-6; length: 12; size: few; D: NA; V: TRBV27; CDR3: CASSLQGTPLHF; DNA: TGTGCCAGCAGTTTACAGGGTACACCCCTCCACTTT
J: TRBJ2-7; length: 15; size: few; D: NA; V: TRBV7-6; CDR3: CASSLAAGGYDEQYF; DNA: TGTGCCAGCAGCTTAGCGGCTGGAGGGTACGACGAGCAGTACTTC
J: TRBJ2-3; length: 19; size: few; D: TRBD2; V: TRBV7-6; CDR3: CASSRRPGLAGSTTDTQYF; DNA: TGTGCCAGCAGCCGTAGACCGGGACTAGCGGGGTCTACCACAGATACGCAGTATTTT
J: TRBJ2-1; length: 17; size: NA; D: TRBD2; V: TRBV19; CDR3: CASSIQGTSGPYNEQFF; DNA: TGTGCCAGTAGTATTCAGGGGACTAGCGGGCCTTACAATGAGCAGTTCTTC
J: TRBJ1-1; length: 13; size: many; D: NA; V: TRBV7-2; CDR3: CASSLGQNTEAFF; DNA: TGTGCCAGCAGTTTGGGGCAGAACACTGAAGCTTTCTTT
J: TRBJ1-3; length: 16; size: few; D: NA; V: TRBV9; CDR3: CASDTTPGGSGNTIYF; DNA: TGTGCCAGCGACACGACCCCGGGGGGCTCAGGAAACACCATATATTTT
J: TRBJ1-1; length: 12; size: many; D: NA; V: TRBV28; CDR3: CASSFRGSEAFF; DNA: TGTGCCAGCAGTTTCAGAGGATCTGAAGCTTTCTTT
J: TRBJ2-7; length: 13; size: NA; D: NA; V: TRBV6-5; CDR3: CASSYVGGYEQYF; DNA: TGTGCCAGCAGTTACGTCGGGGGCTACGAGCAGTACTTC
J: TRBJ1-3; length: 13; size: NA; D: NA; V: TRBV7-9; CDR3: CGPGRDSENTIYF; DNA: TGCGGACCGGGACGGGATTCTGAAAACACCATATATTTT